A single sample gave rise to the 30 T cell receptor beta chains below, sequenced in a study of blood T cells in healthy people across ages. It was with a sample-barcoded 5' primer and a J-beta primer mix that a second PCR of roughly 7 to 12 cycles was run. Using its own MiXCR run on the 5' RACE reads, TCRdb lists one record per CDR3 protein. Here the sample spans hundreds of thousands of distinct CDR3 sequences, over 45% being singletons. The sequencing input was blood. The receptors shown here come from a man aged 30-40 years in good health.

This chain connects TRBV2 to TRBJ1-1; D gene unclear. The V and J ends lost 5 bases and 7 bases respectively, with 8 bases between them. Germline V gene sequence: CDR1 SNHLY, CDR2 FYNNEI. This CDR3 has 11 residues. This CDR3 is CASSFVNEAFF. CDR3 coding DNA: TGTGCCAGCAGTTTTGTTAATGAAGCTTTCTTT.

This clonotype was seen a handful of times. The chain recombines TRBV28 with TRBJ2-3; no reliable D call. With 5 bases removed from V and 3 bases from J, the gap between germline ends came to 9 bases. The V gene's germline CDR1 is MDHEN and CDR2 SYDVKM. This CDR3 contains 13 residues. The CDR3 DNA sequence: TGTGCCAGCAGTCCCGATCCAACAGATACGCAGTATTTT. Translated: CASSPDPTDTQYF.

This sequence joins TRBV27 and TRBJ2-3; 7 bases are a match to TRBD2. V trimming: 8 bases; J trimming: 3 bases; junction bases outside the gene matches: 14. Germline V gene sequence: CDR1 MNHEY, CDR2 SMNVEV (reference sequence). The CDR3 spans 16 residues. This CDR3 is CASRYRGGSLTDTQYF. CDR3 bases: TGTGCCAGCCGATACCGGGGCGGGAGTTTGACAGATACGCAGTATTTT.

This clonotype was observed a handful of times. The V call is TRBV2, the J call TRBJ2-1, with TRBD1 matching 10 bases. The ends lost 4 bases at V and 8 bases at J; junction bases unmatched: 2. This CDR3 region has 13 residues. Germline V gene sequence: CDR1 SNHLY, CDR2 FYNNEI. The CDR3 spells CASSGDRGHEQFF. Here the CDR3 DNA reads TGTGCCAGCAGTGGGGACAGGGGTCATGAGCAGTTCTTC.

This clonotype was observed a single time. A read error may account for a junction end that differs from germline. The chain combines TRBV4-2 with TRBJ2-4; D may be TRBD2 (5 bases). The tail of the sequence fits TRBJ2-7 better, so the J call may be wrong. This CDR3 is 14 amino acids long. Germline V gene data show CDR1 as LGHNA and CDR2 as YNFKEQ. The CDR3 loop reads CASSQGDYSHEQYF. The CDR3 DNA follows: TGTGCCAGCAGCCAAGGCGACTACTCCCACGAGCAGTACTTC.

The chain recombines TRBV3-1 with TRBJ2-1; the D is unclear. The CDR3 has 14 residues. CDR1 and CDR2 (germline): LGHDT, YNNKEL (reference sequence). Trimming shortened V by 3 bases and J by 1 base, and 7 bases separated the two germline ends. The chain's CDR3 is CASSHLGSYNEQFF. CDR3 sequence (DNA): TGTGCCAGCAGCCATTTAGGGTCCTACAATGAGCAGTTCTTC.

The CDR3 reads CASSVVTSTTEAFF. CDR3 DNA: TGTGCCAGCAGCGTAGTGACCTCTACCACTGAAGCTTTCTTT. V usage is TRBV9 and J usage is TRBJ1-1; D ambiguous. This CDR3 is built from 14 residues. Trimming shortened V by 0 bases and J by 4 bases, and 10 bases separated the two germline ends. Looked up from germline, CDR1 is SGDLS and CDR2 is YYNGEE. The full variable domain, completed using reference TRBV9 and TRBJ1-1, is DSGVTQTPKHLITATGQRVTLRCSPRSGDLSVYWYQQSLDQGLQFLIQYYNGEERAKGNILERFSAQQFPDLHSELNLSSLELGDSALYFCASSVVTSTTEAFFGQGTRLTVV.

The chain carries TRBV20-1 and TRBJ2-3; 12 bases map to TRBD2. The CDR3 is 18 residues long. CDR1 is DFQATT, CDR2 SNEGSKA, per germline (reference sequence). V lost 6 bases and J lost 0; bases outside the gene matches: 13. In nucleotides, the CDR3 is TGCAGTGCGTTTGCCCTAGGACTAGCGGGGACTAGCACAGATACGCAGTATTTT. Encoded protein: CSAFALGLAGTSTDTQYF.

The chain uses TRBV3-1 and TRBJ2-7; D may be TRBD2 (5 bases). The DNA end lines up better with TRBJ2-5; the J call may be wrong. Germline CDR1 LGHDT, CDR2 YNNKEL (reference sequence). The CDR3 totals 16 residues. The CDR3 region has the DNA TGTGCCAGCAGCGAAACGGCGGCTGGAGGAGGCGAGACCCAGTACTTC. The encoded protein is CASSETAAGGGETQYF.

The J gene is TRBJ2-3, the V gene TRBV7-4; 7 bases map to TRBD2. Trimming at V came to 8 bases and at J to 3 bases, leaving 14 bases not matched to a gene. The CDR3 has 16 residues. Germline V gene sequence: CDR1 SGHVT, CDR2 SQSDAQ. CDR3 sequence: CASGSTSPGGTDTQYF. Here the CDR3 DNA reads TGTGCCAGCGGATCGACTAGCCCCGGTGGGACAGATACGCAGTATTTT.

This clonotype was seen a few times. The rearrangement joins TRBV10-2 to TRBJ2-7; a possible D gene is TRBD1 (5 bases). The V and J ends lost 6 bases and 2 bases respectively, with 14 bases between them. CDR1 is WSHSY, CDR2 SAAADI, per germline. This CDR3 is 14 amino acids long. CDR3 nucleotide sequence: TGCGCCAGCAGGGAAGGACAAACGACCTACGAGCAGTACTTC. This codes for CASREGQTTYEQYF.

The CDR3 reads CASSTAGTGSYEQYF. CDR3 DNA: TGTGCCAGCAGTACCGCCGGGACAGGGAGCTACGAGCAGTACTTC. The chain links TRBV28 to TRBJ2-7, with TRBD1 identical over 9 bases. Germline V gene data show CDR1 as MDHEN and CDR2 as SYDVKM. This CDR3 region has 15 residues. With 5 bases clipped from V and 3 bases from J, the junction kept 8 bases outside the gene matches.

The chain has TRBV5-1 and TRBJ2-7, with a possible D match to TRBD2 (5 bases). The CDR3 spans 15 residues. Trimming pared 3 bases from V and 5 bases from J, leaving 18 bases between. CDR1 and CDR2 (germline): SGHRS, YFSETQ. In DNA, the CDR3 is TGCGCCAGCAGCTCAGCGGCCGGGCGCCCCAACGAGCAGTACTTC. Encoded protein: CASSSAAGRPNEQYF.

The rearrangement uses TRBV28 and TRBJ2-7; TRBD2 might be the D (6 bases). The CDR3 has 15 amino acids. Trimming stripped 6 bases from V and 4 bases from J, with 19 bases between. The germline gives CDR1 MDHEN, CDR2 SYDVKM. The CDR3 region has the DNA TGTGCCAGCAGCTCCGACGGGACTTTCCTTTACGAGCAGTACTTC. It specifies CASSSDGTFLYEQYF.

This chain joins TRBV10-3 and TRBJ2-4; D not resolved. Germline CDR1 ENHRY, CDR2 SYGVKD. CDR3 length: 16 residues. Trimming left V 4 bases short and J 0 bases short, with 13 bases between. The DNA for the CDR3 is TGTGCCATCAGTGGGTCGTTGGACCTAGCCAAAAACATTCAGTACTTC. Its protein product is CAISGSLDLAKNIQYF.

This chain uses TRBV2 with TRBJ1-1, with D perhaps matching TRBD1 (5 bases). V was pared by 7 bases and J by 9 bases, with 12 bases between. Germline assignment: CDR1 SNHLY and CDR2 FYNNEI. The CDR3 runs 11 residues. CDR3 residues: CASTIGEKAFF. The DNA of the CDR3 is TGTGCCAGCACCATAGGGGAAAAAGCTTTCTTT.

Details on this clonotype: A read error may explain this, as a much larger clone is one base away. Here the CDR3 reads CASSLSSGGEAQYF. The DNA of the CDR3 is TGTGCCAGCAGCTTAAGTAGCGGGGGAGAGGCCCAGTACTTC. V gene TRBV7-2 combines with J gene TRBJ2-5, with 9 positions matching TRBD2. The CDR3 has 14 amino acids. Germline V gene lookup returns CDR1 SGHTA and CDR2 FQGNSA.

The rearrangement uses TRBV2 and TRBJ2-1; TRBD1 or TRBD2 may be the D gene (6 bases each). V shed 6 bases and J shed 1 base, with 22 bases lying between them. The CDR3 is made up of 18 amino acids. Germline V gene sequence: CDR1 SNHLY, CDR2 FYNNEI. The CDR3 protein is CASSAKWRGYLSYNEQFF. The CDR3 DNA follows: TGTGCCAGCAGCGCAAAATGGAGGGGGTATCTATCCTACAATGAGCAGTTCTTC.

The rearrangement joins TRBV10-3 to TRBJ2-7, with D tentatively TRBD1 (5 bases). The CDR3 totals 13 residues. V was clipped by 6 bases and J by 5 bases, with 14 bases between them. Per germline, CDR1 ENHRY and CDR2 SYGVKD. In nucleotides, the CDR3 is TGTGCCATCAGATCATCAGGGCGGCACGAGCAGTACTTC. The encoded protein is CAIRSSGRHEQYF.

This clonotype turned up a few times. The V call is TRBV29-1, the J call TRBJ2-5; TRBD1 aligns across 9 bases. The junction had 16 bases not matched to a gene; V was cut back by 3 bases and J by 2 bases. The CDR3 loop spans 18 amino acids. CDR1 SQVTM and CDR2 ANQGSEA come from the germline V gene. The CDR3 DNA follows: TGCAGCGTTGAGAATCGGACAGGGGCTGGAGGGATACAAGAGACCCAGTACTTC. It codes for CSVENRTGAGGIQETQYF.

CDR3 residues: CASSQERDYEQYF. The CDR3 DNA follows: TGTGCCAGCAGCCAAGAAAGGGACTACGAGCAGTACTTC. The J gene is TRBJ2-7, the V gene TRBV3-1, with D unresolved. CDR1 is LGHDT, CDR2 YNNKEL, per germline (reference sequence). V shed 0 bases and J shed 3 bases, with 6 bases lying between them. The CDR3 runs 13 residues.

This clonotype came up a few times. The chain is built from TRBV4-3 and TRBJ2-5; TRBD1 aligns across 8 bases. Trimming removed 3 bases from V and 4 bases from J; junction bases left unmatched: 7. The CDR3 extends over 15 amino acids. Germline V CDR1 and CDR2: LGHNA, YSLEER. CDR3 loop: CASSQGQVSGETQYF. The DNA of the CDR3 is TGCGCCAGCAGCCAGGGACAGGTTAGTGGAGAGACCCAGTACTTC.

This clonotype occurred once. CDR3 amino acids: CASSPIARPYGYTF. In DNA form, the CDR3 reads TGTGCCAGCAGCCCTATAGCACGACCTTATGGCTACACCTTC. The chain is built from TRBV7-2 and TRBJ1-2; D not resolved. The CDR3 sequence is 14 residues long. Trimming shortened V by 5 bases and J by 5 bases, and 15 bases separated the two germline ends. The germline CDR1 and CDR2 sequences are SGHTA and FQGNSA.

The chain employs TRBV4-1 and TRBJ1-1; no reliable D call. The ends were cut back, 3 bases at V and 12 bases at J, with 14 bases in the middle. The CDR3 has 12 residues. Per the germline V gene, CDR1 is MGHRA and CDR2 is YSYEKL. The CDR3 coding sequence is TGCGCCAGCAGCCAGATCGGGGTAGAACCTTTCTTT. It yields the protein CASSQIGVEPFF.

The chain joins TRBV20-1 to TRBJ2-1; TRBD2 agrees at 7 bases. Gene TRBJ2-7 matches the end of the DNA better, so the J call may be wrong. Per the germline V gene, CDR1 is DFQATT and CDR2 is SNEGSKA (reference sequence). CDR3 size: 14 residues. The CDR3 spells CSAAGGTPYNEQYF. The CDR3 coding sequence is TGCAGTGCTGCCGGGGGGACCCCATACAATGAGCAGTACTTC.

This clonotype appeared a single time. This chain uses TRBV6-6 with TRBJ2-4, with D unclear. The V end lost 6 bases, the J end lost 5 bases, and 11 bases lay between the germline ends. CDR1 MNHNY and CDR2 SVGAGI come from the germline V gene (reference sequence). The CDR3 spans 13 residues. The CDR3 DNA follows: TGTGCCAGCAGCCAATCTCTCGAAAACATTCAGTACTTC. This encodes CASSQSLENIQYF.

The gene calls are TRBV20-1 and TRBJ2-5, with D perhaps matching TRBD2 (5 bases). TRBJ2-7 explains the end of the DNA better; the J call may be wrong. In germline, CDR1 is DFQATT, CDR2 SNEGSKA (reference sequence). The CDR3 consists of 13 residues. CDR3 residues: CSAISGEPYEQYF. CDR3 nucleotides: TGCAGTGCTATATCTGGGGAGCCCTACGAGCAGTACTTC.

The DNA of the CDR3 is TGTGCCAGCAGCCAAGTAGGCGGGAGGTGGGTAGAGACCCAGTTCTTC. It codes for CASSQVGGRWVETQFF. The rearrangement uses TRBV3-1 and TRBJ2-1; 8 nucleotides match TRBD2. The V gene end was trimmed by 1 base and the J gene end by 13 bases; junction bases not matched to a gene: 15. Germline V gene lookup returns CDR1 LGHDT and CDR2 YNNKEL (reference sequence). This CDR3 spans 16 amino acids.

The V gene is TRBV7-6, the J gene TRBJ2-6; 10 bases map to TRBD1. This CDR3 is built from 17 residues. J was trimmed by 4 bases and V by 1 base; bases with no gene match: 4. The germline V gene has CDR1 SGHVS and CDR2 FNYEAQ. This chain's CDR3 is CASSLGTGGRGANVLTF. CDR3 nucleotide sequence: TGTGCCAGCAGCTTAGGGACAGGGGGAAGGGGGGCCAACGTCCTGACTTTC.

This clonotype was recorded a few times. This chain connects TRBV7-9 to TRBJ2-1, with unresolved D. V was shortened by 6 bases and J by 8 bases, with 17 bases between the two germline ends. The CDR3 spans 14 residues. Looked up from germline, CDR1 is SEHNR and CDR2 is FQNEAQ (reference sequence). The CDR3 reads CASSNPPMAHEQFF. The CDR3 region has the DNA TGTGCCAGCAGTAATCCCCCAATGGCCCATGAGCAGTTCTTC.